These 27 T cell receptor beta chains originate from one sample sequenced in a study of immune heterogeneity within non-small cell lung tumors. At 550 to 600 ng per sample, bulk tumor genomic DNA provided the template. Collection of several biopsies per primary tumor, spaced far apart, took place during surgery. Undergoing curative surgery were patients whose non-small cell lung cancer was untreated and newly diagnosed. Amplifying TCR beta CDR3 involved multiplex PCR carried out with 32 V and 13 J primers. Using its own MiXCR run on the multiplex PCR reads, TCRdb lists one record per CDR3 protein. The sample includes approximately 20,000 distinct CDR3 sequences, around 26% of them seen just once. The specimen was lung tumor tissue. The receptor source for this set is a man between 35 and 55 years old with non-small cell lung cancer.

This clonotype was counted between two and nine times. V gene TRBV5-1 combines with J gene TRBJ2-7; D is undetermined. Trimming pared 1 base from V and 3 bases from J, leaving 11 bases between. The CDR3 is 14 residues long. Germline assignment: CDR1 SGHRS and CDR2 YFSETQ. Here the CDR3 reads CASSLTSFFYEQYF. The CDR3 DNA sequence: TGCGCCAGCAGCTTGACTTCGTTCTTCTACGAGCAGTACTTC.

The V call is TRBV5-6, the J call TRBJ1-2; tentative D call: TRBD1 (5 bases). Germline V gene lookup returns CDR1 SGHDT and CDR2 YYEEEE. V shed 4 bases and J shed 6 bases, with 13 bases lying between them. The CDR3 is 13 amino acids. CDR3 region: CASSDVGGNGYTF. The CDR3 nucleotides read TGTGCCAGCAGCGATGTGGGGGGGAATGGCTACACCTTC.

This clonotype was seen at least ten times. V is TRBV25-1 and J is TRBJ1-5, with D possibly TRBD1 on 5 matching bases. Germline V gene data show CDR1 as MGHDK and CDR2 as SYGVNS. V was trimmed by 2 bases and J by 6 bases, leaving 5 bases between them. The CDR3 has 12 residues. CDR3 amino acids: CASSEGGQPQHF. CDR3 bases: TGTGCCAGCAGTGAAGGGGGTCAGCCCCAGCATTTT.

About this clonotype itself: This may stem from a read error, because a much larger clone lies one nucleotide away. The J gene is TRBJ2-2, the V gene TRBV6-2 or TRBV6-3; perhaps TRBD2 as D (6 bases). This CDR3 is 17 amino acids long. CDR1 MNHEY and CDR2 SVGEGT come from the germline V gene. The CDR3 sequence is CTSSYGTGVGNTGELFF. The CDR3 region has the DNA TGTACCAGCAGTTACGGGACGGGGGTGGGGAACACCGGGGAGCTGTTTTTT.

This clonotype is categorized as medium-sized (0.01 to 0.1%). V is TRBV11-3 and J is TRBJ2-1; TRBD2 matches at 9 bases. The CDR3 loop spans 17 amino acids. Germline CDR1 reads SGHNT; CDR2 reads YENEEA. V lost 4 bases, J lost 6 bases, and 13 bases stayed unmatched. The CDR3 DNA reads as TGTGCCAGCAGCTCCGCGGGAGGGCAACTACTAGGCAATGAGCAGTTCTTC. Residues: CASSSAGGQLLGNEQFF.

Comment on this clonotype: A much larger clone differs by one base, so this may be a read error. The V and J genes are TRBV15 and TRBJ2-7, with D possibly TRBD1 on 5 matching bases. Deletions cut 5 bases from V and 5 bases from J, with 19 bases between. The CDR3 contains 15 residues. Looked up from germline, CDR1 is LNHNV and CDR2 is YYDKDF (reference sequence). In DNA, the CDR3 is TGTGCCACCAGCTCCCCATCCAGGGCCCTCCACGAGCAGTACTTC. This codes for CATSSPSRALHEQYF.

This chain uses TRBV3-1 with TRBJ2-7; 10 nucleotides agree with TRBD1. CDR1 and CDR2 (germline): LGHDT, YNNKEL (reference sequence). This CDR3 contains 14 residues. V shed 1 base, J shed 10 bases, and the junction held 7 bases outside the gene matches. CDR3 coding DNA: TGTGCCAGCAGCCAAGTCGACAGGGGGCAAATTCAGTACTTC. Protein sequence: CASSQVDRGQIQYF.

This clonotype has only a few counts. This chain links TRBV3-1 with TRBJ1-2; D gene uncertain. Trimming removed 0 bases from V and 4 bases from J, with 9 bases in between. CDR1 is LGHDT, CDR2 YNNKEL, per germline (reference sequence). CDR3 length: 14 residues. The CDR3 DNA is TGTGCCAGCAGCCAAGAGGGGAGGGTCTATGGCTACACCTTC. Translation: CASSQEGRVYGYTF.

This clonotype was seen at least ten times. The V gene is TRBV5-1, the J gene TRBJ2-3; D unclear. The germline CDR1 and CDR2 sequences are SGHRS and YFSETQ. The CDR3 covers 15 residues. The ends were cut back, 6 bases at V and 0 bases at J, with 14 bases in the middle. The CDR3 region is CASTLQTSSTDTQYF. The CDR3 DNA follows: TGCGCCAGCACTCTACAAACCTCTAGCACAGATACGCAGTATTTT.

A note on this clonotype: The junction does not match germline at one end; this may be a read error. The rearrangement joins TRBV20-1 to TRBJ1-5; the match to TRBD1 covers 8 bases. Germline lookup yields CDR1 DFQATT and CDR2 SNEGSKA (reference sequence). The CDR3 sequence is 15 residues long. The CDR3 region is CSAPSGGLGNQHQHF. The CDR3 DNA reads as TGCAGTGCTCCTTCAGGGGGCCTGGGCAATCAGCACCAGCATTTT.

This clonotype was observed many times. The chain combines TRBV12-3 or TRBV12-4 with TRBJ1-2; D perhaps matches TRBD1 (6 bases). The CDR3 contains 15 residues. V lost 5 bases to trimming and J lost 4 bases, with 17 bases between them. The CDR3 is CASSPQGTLRYGYTF. CDR3 DNA: TGTGCCAGCAGTCCCCAGGGGACCCTCCGCTATGGCTACACCTTC.

The V call is TRBV7-2, the J call TRBJ2-2; D possibly corresponds to TRBD1 (6 bases). V was shortened by 6 bases and J by 4 bases, with 15 bases between the two germline ends. The germline gives CDR1 SGHTA, CDR2 FQGNSA. There are 15 residues in the CDR3. The CDR3 protein is CASSSPGQPTGELFF. In nucleotides, the CDR3 is TGTGCCAGCAGTTCCCCGGGACAACCCACCGGGGAGCTGTTTTTT.

Remarks on this clonotype: With a much larger clone just one base away, this may be a read error. Likely a read error: the CDR3 ends without its conserved phenylalanine or tryptophan. The chain is built from TRBV12-3 or TRBV12-4 and TRBJ1-5; 8 bases align to TRBD1. This CDR3 has 14 amino acids. V dropped 5 bases and J dropped 5; count of bases not matched to a gene: 5. The chain's CDR3 is CASSPDRVYQPQHS. In DNA form, the CDR3 reads TGTGCCAGCAGTCCGGACAGGGTTTATCAGCCCCAGCATTCT.

This clonotype was observed at least ten times. The rearrangement links TRBV6-1 to TRBJ2-7; D unclear. CDR3 length: 14 amino acids. V lost 5 bases, J lost 0 bases, and 11 bases lay in between. Germline CDR1 and CDR2: MNHNS and SASEGT. The chain's CDR3 is CASSLAPVSYEQYF. In DNA form, the CDR3 reads TGTGCCAGCAGTTTAGCCCCAGTCTCCTACGAGCAGTACTTC.

Of note for this clonotype: Given a much more abundant clone one base away, this may be a read error. The genes are TRBV12-3 or TRBV12-4 and TRBJ2-7; D is perhaps TRBD2 (7 bases). This CDR3 spans 14 amino acids. CDR3 nucleotides: TGTGCCTGCGGGGGCCCCAACCGGGAGAACGAGGAGTACTTC. Encoded protein: CACGGPNRENEEYF.

In its sample, this clonotype ranks as medium-sized (0.01 to 0.1%). This CDR3 reads CASSAPGLGNYEQYF. As DNA, the CDR3 is TGTGCCAGCAGTGCGCCGGGACTAGGCAATTACGAGCAGTACTTC. This chain links TRBV6-2 or TRBV6-3 with TRBJ2-7, with 8 bases aligning to TRBD2. Per germline, CDR1 MNHEY and CDR2 SVGEGT. The ends lost 5 bases at V and 4 bases at J; junction bases unmatched: 10. The CDR3 loop spans 15 amino acids.

Turning to this clonotype: The junction differs from germline at one of its ends, possibly a read error. J is TRBJ1-4 and V is TRBV3-1, with D unresolved. Germline CDR1 and CDR2: LGHDT and YNNKEL (reference sequence). The CDR3 covers 14 residues. The DNA of the CDR3 is TGTGACAGCAGCCAGTTGGTAGGCGGGAAAAAACTGTTTTTT. This translates into CDSSQLVGGKKLFF.

On this clonotype itself: Since a much larger clone is just one base distant, this may be a read error. The chain uses TRBV6-2 or TRBV6-3 and TRBJ1-3; no clear D gene. Germline CDR1 and CDR2: MNHEY and SVGEGT. The CDR3 consists of 13 residues. The chain's CDR3 is CASSLISGNTIHF. The CDR3 nucleotides read TGTGCCAGCAGTCTGATCTCTGGAAACACCATACATTTT.

This clonotype is labeled medium-sized. V usage is TRBV27 and J usage is TRBJ2-3; no reliable D call. CDR1 MNHEY and CDR2 SMNVEV come from the germline V gene (reference sequence). The CDR3 length is 14 residues. Trimming pared 4 bases from V and 2 bases from J, leaving 10 bases between. The CDR3 is CASSWNDLTDTQYF. CDR3 sequence (DNA): TGTGCCAGCAGTTGGAACGATCTCACAGATACGCAGTATTTT.

V usage is TRBV27 and J usage is TRBJ2-4; TRBD1 agrees at 7 bases. Germline CDR1 is MNHEY and CDR2 is SMNVEV (reference sequence). The CDR3 runs 14 residues. V lost 6 bases, J lost 0 bases, and 2 bases stayed unmatched. CDR3 residues: CASSRQGAKNIQYF. CDR3 bases: TGTGCCAGCAGCCGACAGGGAGCCAAAAACATTCAGTACTTC.

This clonotype was observed a single time. A read error may explain this, as a much larger clone is one base away. The chain recombines TRBV27 with TRBJ2-2; D unclear. The CDR3 is 13 amino acids. Germline V CDR1 and CDR2: MNHEY, SMNVEV (reference sequence). CDR3 sequence: CASSLQNNGELFF. The CDR3 DNA reads as TGTGCCAGCAGTTTACAGAACAACGGGGAGCTGTTTTTT.

This clonotype was seen many times. Germline and junction disagree at one end, which may indicate a read error. The chain combines TRBV24-1 with TRBJ2-1; weak D call: TRBD2 (5 bases). The CDR3 has 13 residues. The germline CDR1 and CDR2 sequences are KGHDR and SFDVKD. The CDR3 DNA is TGTGCCACCAGTTACTGGCCGGGAAATGAGCAATTCTTC. It encodes CATSYWPGNEQFF.

Points on this clonotype: Being one base from a much bigger clone, this may be a read error. The genes are TRBV6-1 and TRBJ2-7; 8 bases align to TRBD2. After removal of 2 bases from V and 2 bases from J, the junction contained 14 bases not matched to a gene. Germline values: CDR1 MNHNS, CDR2 SASEGT. The CDR3 has 18 amino acids. CDR3 amino acids: CASSERKGTRGPTYEQYF. The CDR3 DNA follows: TGTGCCAGCAGTGAAAGAAAAGGGACTAGAGGGCCTACCTACGAGCAGTACTTC.

By share, this clonotype counts as medium-sized. The genes are TRBV18 and TRBJ2-3, with D perhaps matching TRBD1 (5 bases). Germline V gene lookup returns CDR1 KGHSH and CDR2 LQKENI. The CDR3 has 13 residues. V lost 2 bases and J lost 12, with 15 bases in between. The CDR3 sequence: CASSPGAGQPQYF. The CDR3 bases are TGTGCCAGCTCACCAGGGGCTGGCCAACCCCAGTATTTT.

Many counts were recorded for this clonotype. The rearrangement uses TRBV24-1 and TRBJ1-1; 7 nucleotides agree with TRBD1. Germline V gene lookup returns CDR1 KGHDR and CDR2 SFDVKD. Trimming removed 2 bases from V and 4 bases from J; junction bases left unmatched: 9. This CDR3 region has 16 residues. The CDR3 region is CATSDSRTGWGTEAFF. In nucleotides, the CDR3 is TGTGCCACCAGTGATTCACGGACAGGCTGGGGCACTGAAGCTTTCTTT.

This clonotype has a count of ten or more. The genes are TRBV2 and TRBJ2-7; D is ambiguous. CDR1 SNHLY and CDR2 FYNNEI come from the germline V gene. The CDR3 loop spans 13 amino acids. Trimming removed 4 bases at V and 6 bases at J, with 13 bases between. CDR3 loop: CASSGVGEVEQYF. The CDR3 nucleotides are TGTGCCAGCAGTGGGGTAGGAGAGGTCGAGCAGTACTTC.

This clonotype was seen once. This may come from a read error, since a much larger clone is one base off. The J gene is TRBJ1-1, the V gene TRBV12-3 or TRBV12-4; D might be TRBD1 (5 bases). The ends were cut back, 3 bases at V and 2 bases at J, with 7 bases in the middle. The CDR3 runs to 13 residues. The DNA for the CDR3 is TGTGCCAGCAGTTTGGGGGTAAACACTGAAGCTTTCTTT. Amino acids: CASSLGVNTEAFF.